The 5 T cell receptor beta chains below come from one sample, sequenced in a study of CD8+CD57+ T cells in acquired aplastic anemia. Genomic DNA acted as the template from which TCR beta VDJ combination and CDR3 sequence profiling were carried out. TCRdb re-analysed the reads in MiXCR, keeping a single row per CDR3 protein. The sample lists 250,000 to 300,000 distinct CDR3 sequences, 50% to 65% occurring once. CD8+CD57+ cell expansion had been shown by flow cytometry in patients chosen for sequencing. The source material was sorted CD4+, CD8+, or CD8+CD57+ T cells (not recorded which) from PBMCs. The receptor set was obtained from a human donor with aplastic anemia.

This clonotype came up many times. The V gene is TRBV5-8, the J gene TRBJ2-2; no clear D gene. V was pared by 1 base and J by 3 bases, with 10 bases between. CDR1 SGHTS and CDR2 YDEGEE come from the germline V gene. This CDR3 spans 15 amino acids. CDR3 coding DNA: TGTGCCAGCAGCTTGAATAGGGCGGACACCGGGGAGCTGTTTTTT. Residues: CASSLNRADTGELFF.

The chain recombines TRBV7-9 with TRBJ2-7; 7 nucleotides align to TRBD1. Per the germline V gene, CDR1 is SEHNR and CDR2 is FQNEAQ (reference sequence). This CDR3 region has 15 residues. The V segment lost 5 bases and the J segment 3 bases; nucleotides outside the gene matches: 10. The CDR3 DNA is TGTGCCAGCAGCGTACAGGGGAGCCACAACTACGAGCAGTACTTC. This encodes CASSVQGSHNYEQYF. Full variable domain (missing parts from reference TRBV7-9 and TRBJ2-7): DTGVSQNPRHKITKRGQNVTFRCDPISEHNRLYWYRQTLGQGPEFLTYFQNEAQLEKSRLLSDRFSAERPKGSFSTLEIQRTEQGDSAMYLCASSVQGSHNYEQYFGPGTRLTVT.

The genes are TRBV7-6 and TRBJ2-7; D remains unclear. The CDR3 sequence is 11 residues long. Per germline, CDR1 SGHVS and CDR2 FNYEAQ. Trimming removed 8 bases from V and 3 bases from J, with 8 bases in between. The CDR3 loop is CASATIYEQYF. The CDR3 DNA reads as TGTGCCAGCGCCACCATCTACGAGCAGTACTTC.

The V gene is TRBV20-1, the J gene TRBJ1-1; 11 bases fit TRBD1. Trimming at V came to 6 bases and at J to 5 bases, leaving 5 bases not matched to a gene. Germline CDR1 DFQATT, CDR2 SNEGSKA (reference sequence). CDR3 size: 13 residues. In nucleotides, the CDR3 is TGCAGTGCCGACGGACAGGGGGCAACTGAAGCTTTCTTT. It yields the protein CSADGQGATEAFF.

The CDR3 reads CASRRWRESYGYTF. The CDR3 DNA reads as TGTGCCAGCAGGAGGTGGAGGGAGTCCTATGGCTACACCTTC. The chain employs TRBV5-4 and TRBJ1-2; no clear D gene. The V gene lost 5 bases and the J gene lost 4 bases, with 15 bases spanning the gap. This CDR3 has 14 residues. Germline CDR1 reads SGHNT; CDR2 reads YYREEE (reference sequence).